The 30 T cell receptor beta chains presented below share a single source sample, sequenced in a study of T cells after yellow fever vaccination. TCRdb processed the 5' RACE reads anew with MiXCR; each CDR3 protein has one entry. Of over 300,000 distinct CDR3 sequences in the sample, approximately 4% were seen once. The specimen comprised PBMCs, sampled 5 days after the yellow fever booster vaccination. The receptor source for this set is a man between 18 and 29 years old who received the YFV17D yellow fever vaccine.

The table lists this clonotype with a few counts. The gene calls are TRBV21-1 and TRBJ2-7; TRBD1, the table's D call, lacks a check against the DNA. TRBV21-1 is listed as a pseudogene. CDR3 length: 18 residues. In DNA form, the CDR3 reads TGTGCCAGCAGCAAAGCAGGGCGGGGGAATAGGAGCTCCTACGAGCAGTACGTC. It translates to CASSKAGRGNRSSYEQYV.

This clonotype has ten or more counts. The V gene is TRBV29-1, the J gene TRBJ2-2; TRBD1 matches at 11 bases. With 0 bases clipped from V and 6 bases from J, the junction kept 9 bases outside the gene matches. The CDR3 runs 17 residues. CDR1 SQVTM and CDR2 ANQGSEA come from the germline V gene. The DNA for the CDR3 is TGCAGCGTTGAAGACCCCGGGACAGGGGGTGTATCCGGGGAGCTGTTTTTT. It specifies CSVEDPGTGGVSGELFF.

This clonotype was detected only a few times. The rearrangement uses TRBV7-2 and TRBJ2-1; maybe TRBD1 (5 bases). Germline V CDR1 and CDR2: SGHTA, FQGNSA. The CDR3 has 16 amino acids. V lost 1 base, J lost 3 bases, and 13 bases lay in between. The CDR3, as DNA: TGTGCCAGCAGCTTAGGGGCAGGGTTTGTCTACAATGAGCAGTTCTTC. Protein: CASSLGAGFVYNEQFF.

This clonotype has only a few counts. The CDR3 spells CASSLYWGKGTDTQYF. As DNA, the CDR3 is TGTGCCAGCAGTTTATACTGGGGAAAGGGGACAGATACGCAGTATTTT. The rearrangement uses TRBV27 and TRBJ2-3, with TRBD1 as a possible D gene (5 bases). The V gene's germline CDR1 is MNHEY and CDR2 SMNVEV (reference sequence). V was clipped by 1 base and J by 3 bases, with 14 bases between them. This CDR3 spans 16 amino acids.

This clonotype was seen ten or more times. The chain is built from TRBV7-3 and TRBJ2-1; possible D gene TRBD2, 6 bases. V was pared by 4 bases and J by 6 bases, with 10 bases between. This CDR3 has 13 amino acids. From germline, CDR1 is SGHTA and CDR2 FQGTGA. The CDR3 region has the DNA TGTGCCAGCAGCTCTATCGGGGGCAATGAGCAGTTCTTC. Amino acid sequence: CASSSIGGNEQFF.

The chain carries TRBV19 and TRBJ2-2; D remains unclear. Germline V gene data show CDR1 as LNHDA and CDR2 as SQIVND (reference sequence). The V end lost 3 bases, the J end lost 5 bases, and 7 bases lay between the germline ends. The CDR3 is 13 amino acids. CDR3 residues: CASSMSGTGELFF. The DNA for the CDR3 is TGTGCCAGTAGTATGTCTGGGACCGGGGAGCTGTTTTTT.

CDR3 in DNA: TGTGCCAGCACCCAGCGGGGGTGGAACACCGGGGAGCTGTTTTTT. This translates into CASTQRGWNTGELFF. The chain joins TRBV12-3 or TRBV12-4 to TRBJ2-2; 8 bases are shared with TRBD2. J lost 1 base, V lost 7 bases, and 5 bases had no gene match. The CDR3 runs to 15 residues.

The chain uses TRBV14 and TRBJ1-1; D is uncertain. Germline CDR1 and CDR2: SGHDN and FVKESK. This CDR3 is 13 amino acids long. The germline V and J ends were trimmed by 1 base and 6 bases, with 9 bases remaining between them. CDR3 nucleotides: TGTGCCAGCAGCCAAGCCTACGGGTCTGAAGCTTTCTTT. Protein product: CASSQAYGSEAFF.

V is TRBV7-6 and J is TRBJ2-3, with a possible D match to TRBD2 (5 bases). Germline-derived CDR1 and CDR2 are SGHVS and FNYEAQ. V was pared by 3 bases and J by 4 bases, with 11 bases between. This CDR3 is built from 14 residues. This chain's CDR3 is CASSLETIPDTQYF. CDR3 bases: TGTGCCAGCAGCTTGGAGACTATACCAGATACGCAGTATTTT.

This chain connects TRBV12-3 or TRBV12-4 to TRBJ1-1; D ambiguous. This CDR3 has 12 amino acids. V was trimmed by 3 bases and J by 8 bases, leaving 10 bases between them. In DNA, the CDR3 is TGTGCCAGCAGTTTTATGGGGAACGAAGCTTTCTTT. It is translated as CASSFMGNEAFF.

This clonotype was detected many times. The chain recombines TRBV7-9 with TRBJ1-3; unclear D gene. The CDR3 spans 15 residues. V lost 3 bases to trimming and J lost 7 bases, with 16 bases between them. The V gene's germline CDR1 is SEHNR and CDR2 FQNEAQ (reference sequence). The CDR3, as DNA: TGTGCCAGCAGCTTTTCTGGCCCGGATTCTAACACCATATATTTT. It yields the protein CASSFSGPDSNTIYF.

This clonotype has more than one count but fewer than ten. V and J are TRBV5-1 and TRBJ2-5; possible D gene TRBD2, 5 bases. Looked up from germline, CDR1 is SGHRS and CDR2 is YFSETQ. The CDR3 totals 15 residues. The V end lost 4 bases, the J end lost 4 bases, and 17 bases lay between the germline ends. The CDR3 here is CASSTQSAGRETQYF. The CDR3 DNA sequence: TGCGCCAGCAGCACCCAAAGCGCGGGCCGAGAGACCCAGTACTTC.

This clonotype has ten or more counts. The chain is built from TRBV6-2 or TRBV6-3 and TRBJ2-7; no definite D call. The germline CDR1 and CDR2 sequences are MNHEY and SVGEGT. The CDR3 runs 13 residues. V was shortened by 4 bases and J by 3 bases, with 10 bases between the two germline ends. The CDR3 nucleotides read TGTGCCAGCAGTTCTGTCAGCTACTACGAGCAGTACGTC. It codes for CASSSVSYYEQYV.

This clonotype was detected ten times or more. The chain employs TRBV9 and TRBJ2-5; TRBD2 agrees at 8 bases. The V gene end was trimmed by 2 bases and the J gene end by 5 bases; junction bases not matched to a gene: 2. Per the germline V gene, CDR1 is SGDLS and CDR2 is YYNGEE. This CDR3 comprises 13 residues. The chain's CDR3 is CASSVTSGETQYF. The CDR3 region has the DNA TGTGCCAGCAGCGTCACTAGCGGTGAGACCCAGTACTTC. The whole variable domain, remainder taken from reference TRBV9 and TRBJ2-5, is DSGVTQTPKHLITATGQRVTLRCSPRSGDLSVYWYQQSLDQGLQFLIQYYNGEERAKGNILERFSAQQFPDLHSELNLSSLELGDSALYFCASSVTSGETQYFGPGTRLLVL.

This clonotype was detected ten times or more. For the CDR3, the DNA is TGTGCCAGCAGTGATGAAGCGGGGGGGACAGATACGCAGTATTTT. It encodes CASSDEAGGTDTQYF. V usage is TRBV6-4 and J usage is TRBJ2-3; 10 bases map to TRBD2. Germline V gene data show CDR1 as MRHNA and CDR2 as SNTAGT. CDR3 size: 15 residues. The ends lost 3 bases at V and 3 bases at J; junction bases unmatched: 3.

This clonotype has more than one count but fewer than ten. The chain uses TRBV6-1 and TRBJ2-3; a weak D match, TRBD2 (6 bases). The CDR3 extends over 15 amino acids. The V end was cut by 5 bases, the J end by 2 bases, with 14 bases between. From germline, CDR1 is MNHNS and CDR2 SASEGT. The CDR3 spells CASSRRGDDTDTQYF. CDR3 sequence (DNA): TGTGCCAGCAGTCGCCGCGGGGACGACACAGATACGCAGTATTTT.

The V gene is TRBV6-5, the J gene TRBJ2-7; possibly TRBD1 for D (6 bases). The CDR3 is 15 residues long. The germline gives CDR1 MNHEY, CDR2 SVGAGI. Between the trimmed V and J ends, which lost 0 bases and 0 bases, there was a span of 9 bases. The CDR3 sequence: CASSYSGDNSYEQYF. The DNA for the CDR3 is TGTGCCAGCAGTTACTCTGGGGACAACTCCTACGAGCAGTACTTC.

This chain joins TRBV15 and TRBJ2-1; tentatively, D is TRBD2 (5 bases). Germline CDR1 and CDR2: LNHNV and YYDKDF (reference sequence). The CDR3 runs to 13 residues. V lost 0 bases to trimming and J lost 10 bases, with 10 bases between them. Here the CDR3 reads CATSRDHGGEQFF. In DNA, the CDR3 is TGTGCCACCAGCAGAGATCACGGCGGGGAGCAGTTCTTC.

This clonotype has ten or more counts. The CDR3 protein is CASSLPTRGGTAKNIQYF. CDR3 DNA: TGTGCCAGCAGCTTACCCACTAGGGGCGGGACTGCCAAAAACATTCAGTACTTC. The rearrangement links TRBV7-3 to TRBJ2-4; D is perhaps TRBD2 (6 bases). From germline, CDR1 is SGHTA and CDR2 FQGTGA. Deletions cut 2 bases from V and 1 base from J, with 18 bases between. The CDR3 covers 18 residues.

This clonotype was detected a few times. The genes are TRBV5-4 and TRBJ1-1; unclear D gene. Germline V lookup: CDR1 SGHNT, CDR2 YYREEE (reference sequence). The ends were cut back, 4 bases at V and 5 bases at J, with 15 bases in the middle. There are 14 residues in the CDR3. DNA of the CDR3: TGTGCCAGCAGCGGTGGAAGGGATGTTACTGAAGCTTTCTTT. Translating it yields CASSGGRDVTEAFF.

This chain connects TRBV5-1 to TRBJ2-2; 10 positions agree with TRBD2. Trimming cost V 2 bases and J 3 bases; bases outside gene matches: 4. The CDR3 loop spans 16 amino acids. Per germline, CDR1 SGHRS and CDR2 YFSETQ. Here the CDR3 DNA reads TGCGCCAGCAGCTTAGAACTAGCGGGGTACACCGGGGAGCTGTTTTTT. Translation gives CASSLELAGYTGELFF.

This clonotype was observed a handful of times. This chain joins TRBV4-3 and TRBJ2-5; no clear D gene. Germline V lookup: CDR1 LGHNA, CDR2 YSLEER. The CDR3 has 13 residues. Between the trimmed V and J ends, which lost 0 bases and 5 bases, there was a span of 7 bases. The CDR3 DNA is TGCGCCAGCAGCCAAGAGGGGTGGGAGACCCAGTACTTC. Its protein is CASSQEGWETQYF.

The V gene is TRBV12-3 or TRBV12-4, the J gene TRBJ1-6; 8 bases fit TRBD1. The CDR3 has 15 residues. Trimming at V came to 3 bases and at J to 9 bases, leaving 7 bases not matched to a gene. This CDR3 reads CASSFLAGGGSPLHF. The CDR3, as DNA: TGTGCCAGCAGTTTTTTAGCAGGGGGCGGTTCACCCCTCCACTTT.

V gene TRBV6-5 combines with J gene TRBJ2-7; possibly TRBD1 for D (5 bases). Trimming took 0 bases from V and 6 from J, leaving 18 bases between them. From germline, CDR1 is MNHEY and CDR2 SVGAGI. There are 16 residues in the CDR3. CDR3 sequence reads: CASSYSLTGPPGEQYF. The CDR3 DNA is TGTGCCAGCAGTTACTCGTTAACAGGACCCCCTGGCGAGCAGTACTTC.

This sequence joins TRBV7-7 and TRBJ2-7, with unresolved D. This CDR3 has 11 amino acids. CDR1 is SSHAT, CDR2 FNYEAQ, per germline (reference sequence). In DNA, the CDR3 is TGTGCTAGCAGCCCCCGGGACGAGCAGTACGTC. Encoded protein: CASSPRDEQYV.

This clonotype was seen a few times. The chain recombines TRBV6-5 with TRBJ2-7; 10 nucleotides match TRBD2. Germline CDR1 MNHEY, CDR2 SVGAGI. The CDR3 loop spans 14 amino acids. V shed 7 bases and J 0 bases; nucleotides not matched to a gene: 3. CDR3 protein: CASTERGGSYEQYF. The CDR3 nucleotides read TGTGCCAGCACAGAGCGGGGGGGCTCCTACGAGCAGTACTTC.

This clonotype has only a few counts. This chain connects TRBV4-3 to TRBJ2-2; 7 bases are shared with TRBD2. The CDR3 contains 16 residues. V lost 1 base to trimming and J lost 2 bases; unmatched junction nucleotides: 4. Germline CDR1 reads LGHNA; CDR2 reads YSLEER. The CDR3 loop is CASSQGRLANTGELFF. For the CDR3, the DNA is TGCGCCAGCAGCCAAGGGCGACTAGCAAACACCGGGGAGCTGTTTTTT.

The rearrangement links TRBV14 to TRBJ2-1, with 8 bases that match TRBD2. The CDR3 runs to 19 residues. V gave up 0 bases and J gave up 4 bases; unmatched junction bases: 14. CDR1 is SGHDN, CDR2 FVKESK, per germline. This CDR3 is CASSQDGLFEAGGYNEQFF. In DNA form, the CDR3 reads TGTGCCAGCAGCCAAGACGGACTTTTTGAGGCGGGGGGATACAATGAGCAGTTCTTC.

This clonotype occurred a few times. The genes are TRBV27 and TRBJ1-5; 9 bases are shared with TRBD1. J gave up 6 bases and V 8 bases, and 11 bases lay outside the gene matches. CDR1 is MNHEY, CDR2 SMNVEV, per germline (reference sequence). CDR3 length equals 15 residues. The CDR3, as DNA: TGTGCCAGCGTTATAAGGACAGGGGTTATTCAGCCCCAGCATTTT. Translating gives CASVIRTGVIQPQHF.

This clonotype occurred a few times. CDR3 nucleotide sequence: TGTGCCAGCAGTGTAGCGGGACAGAACACCGGGGAGCTGTTTTTT. This sequence encodes CASSVAGQNTGELFF. This chain joins TRBV6-2 or TRBV6-3 and TRBJ2-2; 8 nucleotides agree with TRBD2. Germline lookup yields CDR1 MNHEY and CDR2 SVGEGT. The CDR3 covers 15 residues. The V segment lost 5 bases and the J segment 1 base; nucleotides outside the gene matches: 3.